This record concerns one T cell receptor (beta chain) sequence. These data originate in a study of identical twins. Per germline, CDR1 MGHRA and CDR2 YSYEKL. The CDR3 covers 19 residues. V lost 3 bases to trimming and J lost 1 base; unmatched junction nucleotides: 9. A single record per CDR3 protein comes from TCRdb applying MiXCR to the 5' RACE reads. The sample shows 420,000 or so distinct CDR3 sequences, around a sixth of them seen only once. The source is a man aged 50-60 years in good health. V gene TRBV4-1 combines with J gene TRBJ2-7, with 16 bases lining up with TRBD2. The sequencing sample was made of naive T cells sorted from blood. For the CDR3, the DNA is TGCGCCAGCAGCCAGCGATCCGGGACTAGCGGGGGGGCTTCCTACGAGCAGTACTTC. Translating gives CASSQRSGTSGGASYEQYF.